These 25 T cell receptor beta chains originate from one sample sequenced in a study of T-cell reconstitution after alpha-beta-depleted transplantation in children. The TCRbeta library was prepared with unique molecular identifiers. TCRdb independently ran MiXCR on the PCR reads; one entry per CDR3 protein. The sample shows approximately 200,000 distinct CDR3 sequences, around 5.9% of them seen only once. Sequenced here: PBMCs, sampled before TCRalphabeta/CD19-depleted stem cell transplant. The source is a girl younger than two with combined immunodeficiency, due to receive a stem cell transplant.

This clonotype was detected ten times or more. This CDR3 is CASRADVSSGNTIYF. CDR3 in DNA: TGCGCCAGCAGGGCGGACGTCAGCTCTGGAAACACCATATATTTT. V usage is TRBV5-1 and J usage is TRBJ1-3; D unclear. V was pared by 5 bases and J by 0 bases, with 12 bases between. CDR1 SGHRS and CDR2 YFSETQ come from the germline V gene. The CDR3 has 15 residues.

This clonotype was picked up many times. V gene TRBV4-3 combines with J gene TRBJ2-1; no clear D gene. V lost 0 bases and J 4 bases, leaving 16 bases between the germline ends. The CDR3 extends over 17 amino acids. Germline V gene sequence: CDR1 LGHNA, CDR2 YSLEER. In DNA form, the CDR3 reads TGCGCCAGCAGCCAAGATAGGGCTGGAGAGGTGTACAATGAGCAGTTCTTC. Translating gives CASSQDRAGEVYNEQFF.

This clonotype was counted a few times. The chain combines TRBV20-1 with TRBJ2-7; tentatively, D is TRBD1 (6 bases). V dropped 8 bases and J dropped 2 bases, with 19 bases sitting between them. Germline CDR1 is DFQATT and CDR2 is SNEGSKA (reference sequence). This CDR3 is built from 14 residues. The CDR3 here is CSSQGGPVPYEQYF. CDR3 nucleotides: TGCAGTTCCCAAGGGGGTCCAGTTCCCTACGAGCAGTACTTC.

This clonotype was observed at least ten times. CDR3 loop: CASSPLRLPDEQFF. CDR3 coding DNA: TGTGCCAGCAGCCCCCTGAGGCTCCCAGATGAGCAGTTCTTC. The chain links TRBV5-4 to TRBJ2-1; D is unresolved. This CDR3 spans 14 amino acids. V gave up 4 bases and J gave up 8 bases, with 16 bases separating them. Germline values: CDR1 SGHNT, CDR2 YYREEE (reference sequence).

In this sample, this clonotype turned up many times. The chain employs TRBV5-5 and TRBJ1-1; 9 positions match TRBD1. The CDR3 runs to 15 residues. The V and J ends lost 1 base and 3 bases, in that order; junction bases with no gene match: 4. Germline V gives CDR1 SGHKS, CDR2 YYEKEE (reference sequence). In DNA form, the CDR3 reads TGTGCCAGCAGCTTGTTGTGGGACAGGGACACTGAAGCTTTCTTT. As protein: CASSLLWDRDTEAFF.

This clonotype was found many times. The chain couples TRBV9 to TRBJ2-3; D may be TRBD1 or TRBD2 (5 bases each). V was pared by 0 bases and J by 2 bases, with 13 bases between. The CDR3 loop spans 16 amino acids. From germline, CDR1 is SGDLS and CDR2 YYNGEE. CDR3 DNA sequence: TGTGCCAGCAGCGTAGAGGGGAGTCCCAACACAGATACGCAGTATTTT. As protein: CASSVEGSPNTDTQYF.

Only a few counts were recorded for this clonotype. The chain couples TRBV4-3 to TRBJ1-5; D ambiguous. The germline V gene encodes CDR1 LGHNA and CDR2 YSLEER. CDR3 length: 17 amino acids. The ends were cut back, 0 bases at V and 2 bases at J, with 14 bases in the middle. The CDR3 is CASSQEVRVGGNQPQHF. CDR3 nucleotides: TGCGCCAGCAGCCAAGAGGTCCGGGTAGGTGGCAATCAGCCCCAGCATTTT.

In its sample, this clonotype was seen a few times. This chain connects TRBV7-9 to TRBJ2-7; perhaps TRBD2 as D (6 bases). Germline CDR1 and CDR2: SEHNR and FQNEAQ (reference sequence). With 1 base removed from V and 3 bases from J, the gap between germline ends came to 10 bases. The CDR3 length is 14 residues. The CDR3 DNA reads as TGTGCCAGCAGCTTAGGACTAGTTGACTACGAGCAGTACTTC. It translates to CASSLGLVDYEQYF.

This clonotype was detected ten times or more. The rearrangement links TRBV29-1 to TRBJ2-1; the match to TRBD1 covers 11 bases. Germline loops: CDR1 SQVTM, CDR2 ANQGSEA. The CDR3 has 14 amino acids. Trimming removed 6 bases from V and 4 bases from J; junction bases left unmatched: 5. CDR3 DNA sequence: TGCAGCGTGGACAGGGGGCGAAGATACAATGAGCAGTTCTTC. This sequence encodes CSVDRGRRYNEQFF.

This clonotype came up many times. DNA for the CDR3: TGTGCCAGCAGCGCACCGGGACGGAGAGGGGACATTCAGTACTTC. Amino acids: CASSAPGRRGDIQYF. The gene calls are TRBV11-3 and TRBJ2-4; D possibly matches TRBD1 or TRBD2 (5 bases each). The CDR3 spans 15 residues. V lost 5 bases, J lost 8 bases, and 19 bases lay in between. Looked up from germline, CDR1 is SGHNT and CDR2 is YENEEA.

The chain is built from TRBV6-6 and TRBJ1-5, with 7 bases fitting TRBD1. CDR3 length: 11 amino acids. J gave up 10 bases and V 8 bases, and 5 bases lay outside the gene matches. The germline gives CDR1 MNHNY, CDR2 SVGAGI (reference sequence). The CDR3 sequence: CASGTGEPQHF. The CDR3 DNA follows: TGTGCCAGCGGTACAGGGGAACCCCAGCATTTT.

The chain recombines TRBV19 with TRBJ2-5; 8 nucleotides line up with TRBD2. V trimming: 4 bases; J trimming: 7 bases; junction bases outside the gene matches: 8. Per the germline V gene, CDR1 is LNHDA and CDR2 is SQIVND (reference sequence). This CDR3 has 14 amino acids. The CDR3 region is CASSRLSTSGTQYF. For the CDR3, the DNA is TGTGCCAGTAGTAGACTCTCTACTAGCGGGACCCAGTACTTC.

This clonotype was found many times. This chain joins TRBV9 and TRBJ2-2, with 8 bases aligning to TRBD2. This CDR3 spans 16 amino acids. J lost 4 bases, V lost 3 bases, and 8 bases had no gene match. Germline V gives CDR1 SGDLS, CDR2 YYNGEE. The chain's CDR3 is CASSAGGALFTGELFF. The CDR3 DNA follows: TGTGCCAGCAGCGCCGGGGGGGCTCTATTCACCGGGGAGCTGTTTTTT.

Ten or more counts support this clonotype. The gene calls are TRBV28 and TRBJ2-2, with D maybe TRBD1 (5 bases). The germline V and J ends were trimmed by 2 bases and 6 bases, with 10 bases remaining between them. The CDR3 consists of 14 residues. Germline CDR1 is MDHEN and CDR2 is SYDVKM. The CDR3 protein is CASSLVTGPGELFF. As DNA, the CDR3 is TGTGCCAGCAGTTTAGTCACAGGCCCCGGGGAGCTGTTTTTT.

This clonotype was picked up many times. The chain employs TRBV12-3 or TRBV12-4 and TRBJ1-6, with 8 bases fitting TRBD1. V gave up 5 bases and J gave up 15 bases; unmatched junction bases: 12. The CDR3 contains 14 residues. This chain's CDR3 is CASSQDRAPWYLHF. Written as DNA, the CDR3 is TGTGCCAGCAGTCAGGACAGGGCTCCGTGGTACCTCCACTTT.

The chain uses TRBV5-4 and TRBJ2-1, with TRBD2 matching 9 bases. The CDR3 is 14 residues long. J lost 9 bases, V lost 4 bases, and 8 bases had no gene match. Germline CDR1 and CDR2: SGHNT and YYREEE (reference sequence). This CDR3 reads CASSQTGLAGEQFF. CDR3 sequence (DNA): TGTGCCAGCAGCCAAACGGGACTAGCTGGTGAGCAGTTCTTC.

This clonotype was recorded many times. CDR3 residues: CASGQGDYGELFF. The CDR3 nucleotides read TGTGCCAGCGGACAGGGGGATTACGGGGAGCTGTTTTTT. J is TRBJ2-2 and V is TRBV5-5, with 10 bases identical to TRBD1. Trimming at V came to 7 bases and at J to 7 bases, leaving 4 bases not matched to a gene. This CDR3 is built from 13 residues. The germline gives CDR1 SGHKS, CDR2 YYEKEE (reference sequence).

The V and J genes are TRBV28 and TRBJ2-1; 7 bases are shared with TRBD1. Trimming at V came to 5 bases and at J to 6 bases, leaving 10 bases not matched to a gene. Germline V gene lookup returns CDR1 MDHEN and CDR2 SYDVKM. The CDR3 has 15 residues. This CDR3 is CASSLNLGTANEQFF. The CDR3 DNA sequence: TGTGCCAGCAGTCTTAATCTTGGGACAGCCAATGAGCAGTTCTTC.

This clonotype was seen ten or more times. The chain couples TRBV24-1 to TRBJ2-7; TRBD2 matches at 10 bases. Germline loops: CDR1 KGHDR, CDR2 SFDVKD. The ends lost 4 bases at V and 2 bases at J; junction bases unmatched: 10. The CDR3 sequence is 17 residues long. The CDR3 loop reads CATSEISGTSVTYEQYF. The CDR3 region has the DNA TGTGCCACCAGTGAAATTTCCGGGACTAGCGTCACCTACGAGCAGTACTTC.

This clonotype was found many times. The chain is built from TRBV9 and TRBJ1-2; unclear D gene. Trimming removed 4 bases at V and 4 bases at J, with 20 bases between. The CDR3 consists of 16 residues. Germline V lookup: CDR1 SGDLS, CDR2 YYNGEE. CDR3 bases: TGTGCCAGCAGCCCCTCTAGGCGAACCCCCCTCTATGGCTACACCTTC. Protein sequence: CASSPSRRTPLYGYTF.

This rearrangement joins TRBV7-2 to TRBJ2-5, with 10 bases fitting TRBD2. The CDR3 sequence is 17 residues long. Germline V gene sequence: CDR1 SGHTA, CDR2 FQGNSA. With 1 base clipped from V and 1 base from J, the junction kept 6 bases outside the gene matches. In nucleotides, the CDR3 is TGTGCCAGCAGCTTAGGCGTTCCTAGCGGGGGCCAAGAGACCCAGTACTTC. Translated, it gives CASSLGVPSGGQETQYF. Complete variable domain (other parts from reference TRBV7-2 and TRBJ2-5): GAGVSQSPSNKVTEKGKDVELRCDPISGHTALYWYRQSLGQGLEFLIYFQGNSAPDKSGLPSDRFSAERTGGSVSTLTIQRTQQEDSAVYLCASSLGVPSGGQETQYFGPGTRLLVL.

As concerns this clonotype: Being one base from a much bigger clone, this may be a read error. The gene calls are TRBV4-2 and TRBJ2-1, with D hard to call. From germline, CDR1 is LGHNA and CDR2 YNFKEQ. This CDR3 has 13 residues. CDR3 sequence reads: CGSSQGAGNEQFF. As DNA, the CDR3 is TGTGGCAGCAGCCAAGGTGCCGGCAATGAGCAGTTCTTC.

This chain links TRBV21-1 with TRBJ1-2. TRBV21-1 is a listed pseudogene. The CDR3 totals 19 residues. The CDR3 region is CASSKERPARPLPHYGYTF. The CDR3 nucleotides are TGTGCCAGCAGCAAAGAACGGCCAGCAAGGCCCTTACCCCACTATGGCTACACCTTC.

In its sample, this clonotype was seen many times. The chain is built from TRBV2 and TRBJ2-2, with D tentatively TRBD1 (6 bases). Deletions cut 10 bases from V and 0 bases from J, with 9 bases between. Germline V gene data show CDR1 as SNHLY and CDR2 as FYNNEI. The CDR3 has 13 residues. CDR3 sequence reads: CATRTANTGELFF. CDR3 coding DNA: TGTGCCACCCGGACAGCGAACACCGGGGAGCTGTTTTTT.

In this sample, this clonotype turned up many times. The chain uses TRBV4-2 and TRBJ2-1; D is uncertain. Per germline, CDR1 LGHNA and CDR2 YNFKEQ. Trimming left V 0 bases short and J 0 bases short, with 12 bases between. The CDR3 consists of 17 residues. The CDR3 DNA sequence: TGTGCCAGCAGCCAAGAATCGGCGGTCAGCTCCTACAATGAGCAGTTCTTC. Protein: CASSQESAVSSYNEQFF.